What follows are 15 T cell receptor beta chains derived from one specimen sequenced in a study of regulatory T cells in long-lasting Graves disease. Stated time point: newly diagnosed GD, antithyroid drugs for less than 3 months. Generation of the TCR library employed RNA extracted from PBMCs. TCR beta libraries were built with iRepertoire HTBI primers and Arm-PCR of CDR3 regions. MiXCR, run by TCRdb on the multiplex PCR reads, gives a single entry per CDR3 protein. The sample consists of approximately 540,000 distinct CDR3 sequences, about 12% of them appearing once. The same specimen was also included in a second study, on T cells in Graves' hyperthyroidism and ophthalmopathy.

The source material was peripheral blood mononuclear cells (PBMCs), sampled at new diagnosis, from a patient treated with antithyroid drugs. The origin of the receptors is a woman in her thirties with Graves disease.

With respect to this clonotype: A read error is possible here, since a much larger clone lies one base away. The rearrangement links TRBV30 to TRBJ2-1, with 10 bases that match TRBD2. The CDR3 runs to 15 residues. Trimming at V came to 0 bases and at J to 4 bases, leaving 3 bases not matched to a gene. CDR1 and CDR2 from the germline V gene are GTSNPN and SVGIG (reference sequence). DNA for the CDR3: TGTGCCTGGAGTGTCCGGACTAGCGGATACAATGAGCAGTTCTTC. Its protein is CAWSVRTSGYNEQFF. The entire variable domain, with the rest obtained from reference TRBV30 and TRBJ2-1, is as follows: SQTIHQWPATLVQPVGSPLSLECTVEGTSNPNLYWYRQAAGRGLQLLFYSVGIGQISSEVPQNLSASRPQDRQFILSSKKLLLSDSGFYLCAWSVRTSGYNEQFFGPGTRLTVL.

This clonotype was counted many times. The CDR3 DNA reads as TGTGCCAGCAGCCCCGGGCCTGAAGCTTTCTTT. This codes for CASSPGPEAFF. The chain is built from TRBV12-3 or TRBV12-4 and TRBJ1-1; the D is unclear. The CDR3 totals 11 residues. Trimming cost V 6 bases and J 6 bases, with 8 bases left between them.

This clonotype was seen many times. This chain joins TRBV15 and TRBJ2-7; 8 positions match TRBD1. Germline loops: CDR1 LNHNV, CDR2 YYDKDF (reference sequence). The CDR3 is made up of 15 amino acids. The V segment lost 3 bases and the J segment 2 bases; nucleotides outside the gene matches: 6. CDR3 coding DNA: TGTGCCACCAGCAGGCGAACGACAGGGGCCTACGAGCAGTACTTC. Protein sequence: CATSRRTTGAYEQYF.

This clonotype was observed many times. The chain combines TRBV20-1 with TRBJ1-5; maybe TRBD1 (5 bases). The CDR3 is 15 residues long. The V and J ends lost 4 bases and 2 bases respectively, with 15 bases between them. Germline V CDR1 and CDR2: DFQATT, SNEGSKA (reference sequence). CDR3 region: CSAIPGKGRNQPQHF. The CDR3 coding sequence is TGCAGTGCTATTCCAGGGAAAGGTCGCAATCAGCCCCAGCATTTT.

Worth noting for this clonotype: Being one base from a much bigger clone, this may be a read error. The chain couples TRBV29-1 to TRBJ2-1; no reliable D call. The germline V and J ends were trimmed by 5 bases and 2 bases, with 7 bases remaining between them. From germline, CDR1 is SQVTM and CDR2 ANQGSEA. This CDR3 is 12 amino acids long. The CDR3, as DNA: TGCAGCGTTAGATCGGCCTACAATGAGCAGTTCTTC. Its translation is CSVRSAYNEQFF.

This clonotype occurred a few times. V is TRBV5-1 and J is TRBJ1-1; 12 nucleotides match TRBD1. There are 14 residues in the CDR3. V shed 4 bases and J 6 bases; nucleotides not matched to a gene: 4. CDR1 is SGHRS, CDR2 YFSETQ, per germline. The CDR3 sequence: CASSTGQGAPEAFF. CDR3 nucleotide sequence: TGCGCCAGCAGCACGGGACAGGGGGCTCCTGAAGCTTTCTTT.

V usage is TRBV20-1 and J usage is TRBJ1-2; possible D gene TRBD1, 6 bases. The germline V gene has CDR1 DFQATT and CDR2 SNEGSKA (reference sequence). This CDR3 is 12 amino acids long. The V end lost 7 bases, the J end lost 5 bases, and 14 bases lay between the germline ends. Written as DNA, the CDR3 is TGCAGTGGCACCCAGGGGAGGTATGGCTACACCTTC. Translating it yields CSGTQGRYGYTF.

V gene TRBV4-2 combines with J gene TRBJ1-5; TRBD1 matches at 9 bases. Trimming cost V 3 bases and J 7 bases; bases outside gene matches: 13. Germline values: CDR1 LGHNA, CDR2 YNFKEQ. This CDR3 comprises 17 residues. CDR3 protein: CASSQSPGQGSRQPQHF. The CDR3, as DNA: TGTGCCAGCAGCCAGAGTCCGGGACAGGGCTCGAGACAGCCCCAGCATTTT.

This clonotype appeared many times. The genes are TRBV6-1 and TRBJ1-1; D is ambiguous. The CDR3 has 20 residues. The germline V gene has CDR1 MNHNS and CDR2 SASEGT. The V end lost 6 bases, the J end lost 1 base, and 30 bases lay between the germline ends. CDR3 nucleotide sequence: TGTGCCAGCAGGATGGATCCCCCAGATAGCGACCGTTCGAAGAACACTGAAGCTTTCTTT. As protein: CASRMDPPDSDRSKNTEAFF.

This clonotype was counted between two and nine times. The gene calls are TRBV12-3 or TRBV12-4 and TRBJ2-1; TRBD2 agrees at 8 bases. V dropped 6 bases and J dropped 6; count of bases not matched to a gene: 10. CDR3 size: 15 residues. The CDR3 sequence is CASSLDSGSFNEQFF. In DNA form, the CDR3 reads TGTGCCAGCAGCCTCGACAGCGGGAGCTTCAATGAGCAGTTCTTC.

This clonotype was seen many times. V gene TRBV13 combines with J gene TRBJ2-3; D may match TRBD1 or TRBD2 (6 bases each). The V gene's germline CDR1 is PRHDT and CDR2 FYEKMQ (reference sequence). The CDR3 runs to 13 residues. Trimming took 5 bases from V and 6 from J, leaving 12 bases between them. The CDR3 spells CASSRGGYDTQYF. Here the CDR3 DNA reads TGTGCCAGCAGCCGAGGGGGGTACGATACGCAGTATTTT.

Notes on this clonotype: Germline and junction disagree at one end, which may indicate a read error. This rearrangement joins TRBV18 to TRBJ1-2; 12 bases are a match to TRBD1. In germline, CDR1 is KGHSH, CDR2 LQKENI. The CDR3 totals 15 residues. CDR3 loop: CASSPRDRGRDGCTF. DNA of the CDR3: TGTGCCAGCTCACCACGGGACAGGGGGCGCGACGGCTGCACCTTC.

This clonotype has at least ten counts. V is TRBV6-1 and J is TRBJ1-5; D is undetermined. CDR3 size: 13 residues. V lost 7 bases and J 0 bases, leaving 7 bases between the germline ends. Looked up from germline, CDR1 is MNHNS and CDR2 is SASEGT. CDR3 amino acids: CASKRHSNQPQHF. CDR3 nucleotide sequence: TGTGCCAGCAAGAGGCATAGCAATCAGCCCCAGCATTTT.

This clonotype was detected only a few times. The V and J genes are TRBV3-1 and TRBJ2-1; TRBD1 aligns across 11 bases. Germline CDR1 LGHDT, CDR2 YNNKEL (reference sequence). This CDR3 has 18 residues. Losses at the gene ends were 0 bases for V and 7 bases for J; bases not matched to a gene: 11. This CDR3 is CASSQEILGQGARNEQFF. The CDR3, as DNA: TGTGCCAGCAGCCAAGAAATTTTAGGACAGGGGGCGCGAAATGAGCAGTTCTTC.

Concerning this clonotype itself: Given a much more abundant clone one base away, this may be a read error. This sequence joins TRBV28 and TRBJ2-7, with D perhaps assigned TRBD1 or TRBD2 (5 bases each). The CDR3 extends over 14 amino acids. Germline-derived CDR1 and CDR2 are MDHEN and SYDVKM. For the CDR3, the DNA is TGTGCCAGCAGGTCCCCCGGGGCCTCCTACGAGCGGTACTTC. It translates to CASRSPGASYERYF.